This TCR beta chain was documented in a study of T-cell reconstitution after alpha-beta-depleted transplantation in children. Unique molecular identifiers were used to barcode this TCRbeta library. From the PCR reads, TCRdb called clonotypes with MiXCR, one entry per CDR3 protein. The sample shows a few hundred thousand distinct CDR3 sequences, around an eighth of them seen only once. The receptor comes from a human donor who donated a stem cell graft to a child with combined immunodeficiency. Source: PBMCs from the stem cell graft donor, taken from the stem cell graft.

For the CDR3, the DNA is TGTGCCAGCAGTTTAGAACTCCGGGGGGGGTCGAATGAGCAGTTCTTC. Translation gives CASSLELRGGSNEQFF. The J gene is TRBJ2-1, the V gene TRBV12-3 or TRBV12-4, with TRBD2 matching over 8 bases. The CDR3 has 16 amino acids. V gave up 1 base and J gave up 7 bases; unmatched junction bases: 9.